The clone carrying this TCR beta chain turned up a few times. Its cognate antigen is unknown. At the DNA level, this CDR3 is encoded by other sequences in the same sample as well. PCR employed 60 Vbeta and 13 Jbeta primers. The table came from immunoSEQ multiplex PCR; TCRdb's copy has only in-frame clones and leaves some out. The sample carries about 240,000 clones, around 81% recorded once. The sample belongs to a study of cytomegalovirus exposure and HLA in healthy donors. J gave up 6 bases and V 4 bases, and 6 bases lay outside the gene matches. Per the germline V gene, CDR1 is SGHRS and CDR2 is YFSETQ. The CDR3 is 13 residues long. Study conclusions and caveats: In a later analysis, an Asian-associated ancestry cluster reportedly showed fewer N-insertions than the approximately 660-donor mean. An analysis that came later showed most CMV-associated TCR beta chains appearing HLA-restricted. Accurate predictions that matched the HLA-A and HLA-B alleles of most subjects were reportedly made from TCR beta sequences.

This clonotype was sampled from a woman between 55 and 75 years old in good health and CMV-seropositive. The V and J genes are TRBV5-1 and TRBJ2-7, with 8 bases matching TRBD1. The sequencing input was PBMCs. CDR3 protein: CASSLGQGSEQYF. Written as DNA, the CDR3 is TGCGCCAGCAGCCTCGGACAGGGAAGCGAGCAGTACTTC. Together with reference TRBV5-1 and TRBJ2-7, the CDR3 gives the full variable domain: KAGVTQTPRYLIKTRGQQVTLSCSPISGHRSVSWYQQTPGQGLQFLFEYFSETQRNKGNFPGRFSGRQFSNSRSEMNVSTLELGDSALYLCASSLGQGSEQYFGPGTRLTVT.